The present TCR beta chain was sequenced within a study of shared clonotypes between healthy human individuals. At the level of the study: A couple of women and three men aged 18 to 49 made up the donors.

Execution of the assay was at deep level. Replicate PCRs for sorted subsets used roughly 200 ng DNA; this equaled tens of thousands of T cell genomes. TCRdb's table, derived via immunoSEQ multiplex PCR, lists solely in-frame clones and lacks some. This sample has about 2.3 million clones, with approximately 93% found just once. Trimming cost V 0 bases and J 3 bases; bases outside gene matches: 9. Per germline, CDR1 MGHRA and CDR2 YSYEKL. The CDR3 length is 18 residues. The receptor was isolated from a man between 18 and 29 years old in good health. Some clones in this sample may be carry-over from other donors' samples. Source material: naive CD4+ T cells from PBMCs. Noted subset: CD45RA+ positively selected. The chain uses TRBV4-1 and TRBJ2-3; 10 nucleotides match TRBD2. The CDR3, as DNA: TGCGCCAGCAGCCAAGATCCCGCTAGCGGGGGTGTTACAGATACGCAGTATTTT. This codes for CASSQDPASGGVTDTQYF.